Below, 29 T cell receptor beta chains from the same sample are listed, as sequenced in a study of identical twins (dated by TCRdb to 2016 to 2018). Libraries came from 5' RACE. TCRdb records Illumina HiSeq 2000 as the sequencer. TCRdb applied fastp at Q25 and MiXCR to the public reads, then kept only in-frame beta chains. Records with the same CDR3 protein are collapsed into one entry carrying the most frequent genes and DNA. This sample gives approximately 550,000 distinct CDR3 sequences in total; 20% to 25% of them show up just once. Roughly 0.5% of the sample comes from the top ten. These same records also appear under a second study, on yellow fever vaccine responses in identical twins.

The specimen was CD4+ T cells sorted from blood. The source is a woman between 18 and 30 years old in good health.

The chain carries TRBV12-3 or TRBV12-4 and TRBJ2-1; 8 nucleotides align to TRBD1. This CDR3 is built from 15 residues. V was pared by 6 bases and J by 9 bases, with 13 bases of the junction left unmatched. CDR3 DNA: TGTGCCAGCAGCCCCGACAGGGGCCGACTTGGTGAGCAGTTCTTC. Translating it yields CASSPDRGRLGEQFF.

This clonotype was picked up a small number of times. The rearrangement links TRBV15 to TRBJ2-1, with TRBD1 identical over 7 bases. Trimming removed 4 bases from V and 5 bases from J; junction bases left unmatched: 5. This CDR3 has 14 amino acids. CDR1 and CDR2 from the germline V gene are LNHNV and YYDKDF (reference sequence). CDR3 sequence reads: CATSTGQADNEQFF. As DNA, the CDR3 is TGTGCCACCAGCACAGGACAGGCGGACAATGAGCAGTTCTTC. The full variable domain, its missing parts supplied by reference TRBV15 and TRBJ2-1, is DAMVIQNPRYQVTQFGKPVTLSCSQTLNHNVMYWYQQKSSQAPKLLFHYYDKDFNNEADTPDNFQSRRPNTSFCFLDIRSPGLGDTAMYLCATSTGQADNEQFFGPGTRLTVL.

The genes are TRBV29-1 and TRBJ1-2; 8 positions match TRBD1. The ends lost 7 bases at V and 3 bases at J; junction bases unmatched: 10. This CDR3 has 14 amino acids. Germline V CDR1 and CDR2: SQVTM, ANQGSEA. The DNA for the CDR3 is TGCAGCGCCGAGTACAGGGGGGACGACTATGGCTACACCTTC. Translating it yields CSAEYRGDDYGYTF.

This chain joins TRBV5-1 and TRBJ2-5, with a possible D match to TRBD1 (5 bases). Germline assignment: CDR1 SGHRS and CDR2 YFSETQ. The CDR3 is made up of 14 amino acids. Deletions cut 3 bases from V and 1 base from J, with 10 bases between. CDR3 sequence: CASSSRTSQETQYF. In DNA form, the CDR3 reads TGCGCCAGCAGCTCCAGGACAAGCCAAGAGACCCAGTACTTC.

This clonotype showed up just a few times. The chain employs TRBV2 and TRBJ2-5; D is uncertain. Trimming stripped 8 bases from V and 3 bases from J, with 13 bases between. The CDR3 spans 13 residues. The germline V gene has CDR1 SNHLY and CDR2 FYNNEI. The CDR3 nucleotides are TGTGCCAGCTTTCAGACCCGGGAAGAGACCCAGTACTTC. Its protein product is CASFQTREETQYF. The full variable domain, completed using reference TRBV2 and TRBJ2-5, is EPEVTQTPSHQVTQMGQEVILRCVPISNHLYFYWYRQILGQKVEFLVSFYNNEISEKSEIFDDQFSVERPDGSNFTLKIRSTKLEDSAMYFCASFQTREETQYFGPGTRLLVL.

V usage is TRBV10-1 and J usage is TRBJ2-1; tentative D call: TRBD1 (5 bases). Germline V gives CDR1 WNHNN, CDR2 SYGVQD (reference sequence). The CDR3 consists of 16 residues. The germline V and J ends were trimmed by 3 bases and 5 bases, with 17 bases remaining between them. CDR3 residues: CASSEGYVAGHNEQFF. CDR3 coding DNA: TGCGCCAGCAGTGAAGGGTATGTCGCAGGGCACAATGAGCAGTTCTTC.

The V and J genes are TRBV12-5 and TRBJ2-3, with D possibly being TRBD1 or TRBD2 (7 bases each). The CDR3 consists of 16 residues. With 6 bases removed from V and 4 bases from J, the gap between germline ends came to 20 bases. Germline CDR1 is LGHNT and CDR2 is FRNRAP. Here the CDR3 DNA reads TGTGCTAGTGGCCAGGGGGAGGGAGGGCCAGCAGATACGCAGTATTTT. Translated, it gives CASGQGEGGPADTQYF.

A few counts support this clonotype. V and J are TRBV28 and TRBJ1-4; D gene ambiguous. Germline lookup yields CDR1 MDHEN and CDR2 SYDVKM. The CDR3 runs to 15 residues. Between the trimmed V and J ends, which lost 1 base and 8 bases, there was a span of 14 bases. This CDR3 is CASSLSGPAREKLFF. CDR3 coding DNA: TGTGCCAGCAGTTTATCTGGGCCAGCGAGGGAAAAACTGTTTTTT.

This clonotype has more than one count but fewer than ten. This chain uses TRBV5-6 with TRBJ2-1, with a weak D call TRBD2 (6 bases). Germline V lookup: CDR1 SGHDT, CDR2 YYEEEE. The V end lost 0 bases, the J end lost 2 bases, and 18 bases lay between the germline ends. This CDR3 spans 18 amino acids. The CDR3 spells CASSLETGVSRTYNEQFF. CDR3 bases: TGTGCCAGCAGCTTGGAGACGGGAGTGAGTAGGACCTACAATGAGCAGTTCTTC.

The chain employs TRBV20-1 and TRBJ1-1; 9 nucleotides agree with TRBD1. V dropped 2 bases and J dropped 3; count of bases not matched to a gene: 10. Germline V gene data show CDR1 as DFQATT and CDR2 as SNEGSKA (reference sequence). CDR3 length: 16 residues. Written as DNA, the CDR3 is TGCAGTGCTAGACTCGGGGACAGGGTAGATCACACTGAAGCTTTCTTT. Amino acids: CSARLGDRVDHTEAFF.

Remarks on this clonotype: Relative to the germline gene, one junction end is altered; a read error may explain this. This chain links TRBV12-3 or TRBV12-4 with TRBJ1-1; D remains unclear. The CDR3 loop spans 17 amino acids. The CDR3 coding sequence is TGTGCCCGCAGTCATTCCCCGCCATGGGAATACCACACTGAAGCTTTCTTT. Protein sequence: CARSHSPPWEYHTEAFF.

The V and J genes are TRBV5-6 and TRBJ2-5, with 9 bases that match TRBD2. After removal of 4 bases from V and 1 base from J, the junction contained 5 bases not matched to a gene. The CDR3 is 15 amino acids. The germline gives CDR1 SGHDT, CDR2 YYEEEE. CDR3 DNA sequence: TGTGCCAGCAGCCCCAGCGGGGGGCGCCAAGAGACCCAGTACTTC. Its translation is CASSPSGGRQETQYF.

The rearrangement links TRBV20-1 to TRBJ2-7; either TRBD1 or TRBD2 may fit D (5 bases each). The V gene lost 6 bases and the J gene lost 1 base, with 10 bases spanning the gap. The CDR3 runs 12 residues. Germline CDR1 DFQATT, CDR2 SNEGSKA (reference sequence). The CDR3 region is CSAAGRSYEQYF. The CDR3 DNA reads TGCAGTGCCGCAGGGAGATCCTACGAGCAGTACTTC.

The V gene is TRBV20-1, the J gene TRBJ2-5, with TRBD2 as a possible D gene (5 bases). Germline lookup yields CDR1 DFQATT and CDR2 SNEGSKA (reference sequence). The CDR3 covers 14 residues. V lost 0 bases, J lost 4 bases, and 12 bases lay in between. The CDR3 spells CSARDAREIETQYF. CDR3 DNA sequence: TGCAGTGCTAGAGATGCGAGGGAGATAGAGACCCAGTACTTC.

In its sample, this clonotype was seen a few times. The V call is TRBV10-2, the J call TRBJ2-2; TRBD2 matches at 12 bases. The CDR3 consists of 14 residues. Germline loops: CDR1 WSHSY, CDR2 SAAADI. J gave up 6 bases and V 11 bases, and 7 bases lay outside the gene matches. The CDR3, as DNA: TGCGCCCTCCTAGCGGGAGGGCGGTCCGGGGAGCTGTTTTTT. Amino acids: CALLAGGRSGELFF.

The chain carries TRBV6-1 and TRBJ1-5; 8 positions match TRBD1. This CDR3 region has 18 residues. Germline V gene data show CDR1 as MNHNS and CDR2 as SASEGT. V lost 5 bases and J lost 2; bases outside the gene matches: 14. CDR3 in amino acids: CASSPPGQVVMGNQPQHF. CDR3 in DNA: TGTGCCAGCAGTCCCCCGGGACAGGTGGTTATGGGCAATCAGCCCCAGCATTTT.

This chain uses TRBV5-1 with TRBJ2-7, with D possibly being TRBD2 (6 bases). This CDR3 spans 15 amino acids. Germline lookup yields CDR1 SGHRS and CDR2 YFSETQ. Deletions cut 0 bases from V and 2 bases from J, with 12 bases between. This chain's CDR3 is CASSLATGRTYEQYF. DNA of the CDR3: TGCGCCAGCAGCTTGGCGACCGGGAGAACCTACGAGCAGTACTTC.

The chain uses TRBV7-8 and TRBJ2-7; maybe TRBD1 (6 bases). CDR3 length equals 13 residues. The V and J ends lost 5 bases and 3 bases respectively, with 11 bases between them. The germline V gene encodes CDR1 SGHVS and CDR2 FQNEAQ. In nucleotides, the CDR3 is TGTGCCAGCAGCCGACAGGCCAACTACGAGCAGTACTTC. Its protein product is CASSRQANYEQYF.

This clonotype showed up just a few times. This chain connects TRBV28 to TRBJ2-7; the D call may be TRBD1 or TRBD2 (5 bases each). The CDR3 is 14 residues long. CDR1 is MDHEN and CDR2 is SYDVKM in the germline V gene. Trimming removed 2 bases from V and 3 bases from J, with 11 bases in between. The CDR3 DNA reads as TGTGCCAGCAGTTTAGGGGGAGCTTACTACGAGCAGTACTTC. It encodes CASSLGGAYYEQYF.

V is TRBV12-3 or TRBV12-4 and J is TRBJ2-3; 13 bases align to TRBD2. The ends lost 6 bases at V and 6 bases at J; junction bases unmatched: 9. This CDR3 has 16 residues. DNA for the CDR3: TGTGCCAGCAGCCCCCGGACTAGCGGGAGCTGGGATACGCAGTATTTT. It translates to CASSPRTSGSWDTQYF.

This clonotype was seen a handful of times. The chain couples TRBV24-1 to TRBJ2-5; D ambiguous. The CDR3 is made up of 14 amino acids. Per germline, CDR1 KGHDR and CDR2 SFDVKD. With 2 bases removed from V and 0 bases from J, the gap between germline ends came to 6 bases. CDR3 sequence (DNA): TGTGCCACCAGTGATTCAGGACACCAAGAGACCCAGTACTTC. This sequence encodes CATSDSGHQETQYF.

The chain recombines TRBV12-3 or TRBV12-4 with TRBJ2-1; 12 bases align to TRBD2. Trimming at V came to 6 bases and at J to 10 bases, leaving 13 bases not matched to a gene. The CDR3 extends over 16 amino acids. This chain's CDR3 is CASSPRLAGAPGEQFF. CDR3 nucleotide sequence: TGTGCCAGCAGCCCACGACTAGCGGGAGCCCCTGGGGAGCAGTTCTTC.

The J gene is TRBJ1-1, the V gene TRBV6-5; D gene unclear. This CDR3 has 16 residues. Germline CDR1 is MNHEY and CDR2 is SVGAGI. Trimming cost V 3 bases and J 1 base, with 15 bases left between them. CDR3 sequence: CASSYLVGVGNTEAFF. For the CDR3, the DNA is TGTGCCAGCAGTTATTTGGTCGGGGTAGGGAACACTGAAGCTTTCTTT.

This chain joins TRBV7-2 and TRBJ2-1; D may be TRBD1 (5 bases). Germline V gives CDR1 SGHTA, CDR2 FQGNSA. The CDR3 length is 16 residues. The V end was cut by 5 bases, the J end by 2 bases, with 16 bases between. Here the CDR3 DNA reads TGTGCCAGCAGCGCCAGAAGAAAAGGGGCCTACAATGAGCAGTTCTTC. Protein: CASSARRKGAYNEQFF. Drawing the rest from reference TRBV7-2 and TRBJ2-1, the complete variable domain is GAGVSQSPSNKVTEKGKDVELRCDPISGHTALYWYRQSLGQGLEFLIYFQGNSAPDKSGLPSDRFSAERTGGSVSTLTIQRTQQEDSAVYLCASSARRKGAYNEQFFGPGTRLTVL.

The V and J genes are TRBV12-3 or TRBV12-4 and TRBJ1-4; 7 bases line up with TRBD1. CDR3 length equals 15 residues. With V trimmed by 6 bases and J by 7 bases, 11 bases remained unmatched. The CDR3 here is CASSQRDSVSEKLFF. The CDR3 DNA sequence: TGTGCCAGCAGCCAAAGGGACAGCGTTTCTGAAAAACTGTTTTTT.

This clonotype was recorded a few times. The chain has TRBV29-1 and TRBJ2-3, with D possibly being TRBD2 (6 bases). Looked up from germline, CDR1 is SQVTM and CDR2 is ANQGSEA. The CDR3 has 15 residues. V was pared by 7 bases and J by 1 base, with 18 bases between. The chain's CDR3 is CSALWGLYRTDTQYF. CDR3 DNA sequence: TGCAGCGCACTATGGGGACTTTACCGCACAGATACGCAGTATTTT.

The chain carries TRBV11-2 and TRBJ2-5; D remains unclear. Trimming cost V 5 bases and J 0 bases, with 7 bases left between them. Germline V lookup: CDR1 SGHAT, CDR2 FQNNGV. This CDR3 is 13 amino acids long. The CDR3: CASSTGYQETQYF. The CDR3 nucleotides read TGTGCCAGCAGCACGGGCTACCAAGAGACCCAGTACTTC.

At least ten counts were recorded for this clonotype. The rearrangement links TRBV12-3 or TRBV12-4 to TRBJ1-1; 7 bases align to TRBD1. After removal of 5 bases from V and 2 bases from J, the junction contained 5 bases not matched to a gene. This CDR3 is 14 amino acids long. The CDR3 DNA reads as TGTGCCAGCAGTCCAAGACAGGGAAACACTGAAGCTTTCTTT. This gives the protein CASSPRQGNTEAFF.

This clonotype has more than one count but fewer than ten. The V and J genes are TRBV6-2 or TRBV6-3 and TRBJ2-3; 9 bases are shared with TRBD2. Trimming removed 0 bases from V and 2 bases from J; junction bases left unmatched: 6. CDR1 and CDR2 (germline): MNHEY, SVGEGT. The CDR3 has 17 amino acids. Here the CDR3 reads CASSYSVSGGDTDTQYF. CDR3 DNA: TGTGCCAGCAGTTACTCGGTTAGCGGGGGAGACACAGATACGCAGTATTTT.